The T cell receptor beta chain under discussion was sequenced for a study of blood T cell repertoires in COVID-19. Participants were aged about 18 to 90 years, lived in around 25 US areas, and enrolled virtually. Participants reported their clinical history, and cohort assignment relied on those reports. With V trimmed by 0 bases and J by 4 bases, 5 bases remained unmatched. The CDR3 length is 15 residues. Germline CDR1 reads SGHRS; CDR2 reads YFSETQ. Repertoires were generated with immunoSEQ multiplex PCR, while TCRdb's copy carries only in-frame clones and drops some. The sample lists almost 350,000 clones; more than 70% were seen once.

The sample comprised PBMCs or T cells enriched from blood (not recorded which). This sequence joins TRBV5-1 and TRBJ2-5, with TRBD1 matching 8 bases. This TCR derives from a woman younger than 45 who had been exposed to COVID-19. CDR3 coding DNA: TGCGCCAGCAGCTTGGTCCAGGGGGCGAGAGAGACCCAGTACTTC. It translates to CASSLVQGARETQYF.